This section outlines one T cell receptor beta chain sequence together with its context. Its target is not known. This specimen comes from a study of T-cell reconstitution after alpha-beta-depleted transplantation in children. Looked up from germline, CDR1 is MNHNS and CDR2 is SASEGT. Trimming shortened V by 1 base and J by 5 bases, and 7 bases separated the two germline ends. The CDR3 contains 13 residues. Whole-study findings and limits: When one year had passed after transplant, most T-cell counts and diversity came from newly produced T cells. Several hundred rapidly expanded clones from non-depleted graft cells reportedly supplied alpha-beta T cells about two months post-transplant.

The TCRbeta library was prepared with unique molecular identifiers. TCRdb re-derived calls from the PCR reads in MiXCR, one entry per CDR3 protein. In the table there are about 400,000 distinct CDR3 sequences, around 15% of which are singletons. This chain connects TRBV6-1 to TRBJ2-3; D uncertain. The source material was PBMCs, mostly from graft donor cells, sampled 360 days after TCRalphabeta/CD19-depleted stem cell transplant. This TCR derives from a boy in the first two years of life who had a stem cell transplant for Wiskott-Aldrich syndrome, so the T cells may come from the graft donor. Here the CDR3 reads CASSEDRVDTQYF. Here the CDR3 DNA reads TGTGCCAGCAGTGAAGACAGAGTAGATACGCAGTATTTT.